Below are 30 T cell receptor beta chains sequenced from a single sample in a study of T cell changes during pregnancy in multiple sclerosis. The protocol was immunoSEQ multiplex PCR, while the TCRdb copy is restricted to in-frame clones and leaves out a portion. The sample contains about 15,000 clones, almost 96% of which appear only once. The material sequenced was peripheral blood, taken in the third trimester of pregnancy. The receptors were sampled from a female donor with multiple sclerosis, enrolled in a pregnancy study.

The V gene is TRBV7-2, the J gene TRBJ2-2, with TRBD1 matching 8 bases. The J segment lost 7 bases and the V segment lost 1 base, leaving 8 bases of the junction unmatched. The CDR3 contains 16 residues. Germline assignment: CDR1 SGHTA and CDR2 FQGNSA. CDR3 sequence (DNA): TGTGCCAGCAGCTTAGAAGGCAGGGGGCTCGACGGGGAGCTGTTTTTT. Translated: CASSLEGRGLDGELFF.

The count of this clone is one. The chain recombines TRBV5-4 with TRBJ2-7; 7 nucleotides align to TRBD1. Germline-derived CDR1 and CDR2 are SGHNT and YYREEE (reference sequence). The CDR3 is 13 residues long. V gave up 0 bases and J gave up 4 bases; unmatched junction bases: 1. CDR3 bases: TGTGCCAGCAGCTTGGCCAGGGGGTACGAGCAGTACTTC. Protein sequence: CASSLARGYEQYF.

J is TRBJ1-1 and V is TRBV9; 7 bases are a match to TRBD1. Germline CDR1 SGDLS, CDR2 YYNGEE. This CDR3 has 15 amino acids. V was pared by 0 bases and J by 3 bases, with 5 bases of the junction left unmatched. CDR3 loop: CASSVGAGGDTEAFF. The CDR3 nucleotides read TGTGCCAGCAGCGTAGGGGCAGGGGGTGACACTGAAGCTTTCTTT.

This rearrangement joins TRBV19 to TRBJ2-6, with TRBD1 identical over 8 bases. CDR3 size: 20 residues. Germline V gene lookup returns CDR1 LNHDA and CDR2 SQIVND (reference sequence). The trim removed 2 bases at V and 0 bases at J, leaving 12 bases unmatched. The DNA for the CDR3 is TGTGCCAGTAGTATATACTCGACGACAGGGGTTTCCTCTGGGGCCAACGTCCTGACTTTC. Encoded protein: CASSIYSTTGVSSGANVLTF.

The chain employs TRBV11-2 and TRBJ2-7; 8 positions match TRBD1. The length of the CDR3 is 14 residues. The junction had 8 bases not matched to a gene; V was cut back by 5 bases and J by 5 bases. Germline CDR1 is SGHAT and CDR2 is FQNNGV. This CDR3 is CASSQRTGKDEQYF. CDR3 bases: TGTGCCAGCAGCCAAAGGACAGGGAAGGACGAGCAGTACTTC.

J is TRBJ2-7 and V is TRBV19; D is ambiguous. The CDR3 is 15 residues long. CDR1 LNHDA and CDR2 SQIVND come from the germline V gene (reference sequence). V gave up 4 bases and J gave up 3 bases, with 16 bases separating them. The CDR3 DNA sequence: TGTGCCAGTAGTACCCTCGGTAGCAACCTCTACGAGCAGTACTTC. Translating gives CASSTLGSNLYEQYF.

This chain connects TRBV5-1 to TRBJ2-5, with TRBD1 as a possible D gene (6 bases). This CDR3 comprises 13 residues. The germline CDR1 and CDR2 sequences are SGHRS and YFSETQ. V lost 5 bases to trimming and J lost 1 base, with 9 bases between them. The CDR3 region is CASRPTGQETQYF. In DNA, the CDR3 is TGCGCCAGCAGGCCGACAGGCCAAGAGACCCAGTACTTC.

The genes are TRBV9 and TRBJ1-2; TRBD1 aligns across 7 bases. The V gene end was trimmed by 3 bases and the J gene end by 2 bases; junction bases not matched to a gene: 4. Germline loops: CDR1 SGDLS, CDR2 YYNGEE. This CDR3 comprises 14 residues. The DNA for the CDR3 is TGTGCCAGCAGCGGTAAACAGGGGAACTATGGCTACACCTTC. The encoded protein is CASSGKQGNYGYTF. Full variable domain (outside the CDR3, taken from reference TRBV9 and TRBJ1-2): DSGVTQTPKHLITATGQRVTLRCSPRSGDLSVYWYQQSLDQGLQFLIQYYNGEERAKGNILERFSAQQFPDLHSELNLSSLELGDSALYFCASSGKQGNYGYTFGSGTRLTVV.

Of note for this clone: Different DNA sequences within this sample yield the same CDR3. This rearrangement joins TRBV19 to TRBJ1-1; no definite D call. Looked up from germline, CDR1 is LNHDA and CDR2 is SQIVND (reference sequence). This CDR3 spans 15 amino acids. V lost 1 base to trimming and J lost 0 bases, with 9 bases between them. The CDR3 sequence is CASSIVGRMNTEAFF. CDR3 nucleotide sequence: TGTGCCAGTAGTATAGTGGGGAGAATGAACACTGAAGCTTTCTTT.

This clone was recorded a few times. The chain is built from TRBV5-1 and TRBJ2-7; possible D gene TRBD2, 6 bases. The CDR3 extends over 14 amino acids. Germline-derived CDR1 and CDR2 are SGHRS and YFSETQ. Between the trimmed V and J ends, which lost 0 bases and 7 bases, there was a span of 14 bases. In DNA, the CDR3 is TGCGCCAGCAGCTTGGCCCGCGTAGGAGGGGAGCAGTACTTC. Translation: CASSLARVGGEQYF.

The chain links TRBV30 to TRBJ1-6, with D unclear. Trimming took 3 bases from V and 10 from J, leaving 22 bases between them. CDR3 size: 16 residues. Germline V CDR1 and CDR2: GTSNPN, SVGIG (reference sequence). The CDR3 sequence is CAWRLDGISSGSPLHF. DNA of the CDR3: TGTGCCTGGAGGCTGGACGGTATCTCATCGGGATCACCCCTCCACTTT.

The V and J genes are TRBV6-1 and TRBJ2-3, with TRBD2 identical over 11 bases. J was trimmed by 1 base and V by 10 bases; bases with no gene match: 7. This CDR3 is built from 15 residues. From germline, CDR1 is MNHNS and CDR2 SASEGT. Here the CDR3 reads CATSPLAGGTDTQYF. CDR3 nucleotides: TGTGCCACCTCGCCACTAGCGGGGGGCACAGATACGCAGTATTTT.

This chain uses TRBV7-3 with TRBJ1-4; 8 nucleotides align to TRBD1. This CDR3 comprises 15 residues. J was trimmed by 3 bases and V by 5 bases; bases with no gene match: 5. Germline V gene sequence: CDR1 SGHTA, CDR2 FQGTGA. The CDR3 spells CASSPTGAANEKLFF. The DNA of the CDR3 is TGTGCCAGCAGCCCGACAGGGGCGGCTAATGAAAAACTGTTTTTT.

This chain uses TRBV6-4 with TRBJ2-1; 8 bases align to TRBD2. This CDR3 spans 14 amino acids. The trim removed 0 bases at V and 15 bases at J, leaving 10 bases unmatched. The germline V gene encodes CDR1 MRHNA and CDR2 SNTAGT. The chain's CDR3 is CASSDSFDGTRMFF. Here the CDR3 DNA reads TGTGCCAGCAGTGACTCGTTTGACGGGACTAGGATGTTCTTC.

The CDR3 bases are TGTGCCAGCAGCCCAGGGACTAGCGGACAGGCCTACGAGCAGTACTTC. It codes for CASSPGTSGQAYEQYF. The gene calls are TRBV9 and TRBJ2-7; the match to TRBD2 covers 11 bases. CDR1 and CDR2 from the germline V gene are SGDLS and YYNGEE. The V and J ends lost 4 bases and 2 bases, in that order; junction bases with no gene match: 8. The CDR3 is made up of 16 amino acids.

The CDR3 loop reads CASSYLGLGNTIYF. CDR3 coding DNA: TGTGCCAGCAGCTATCTGGGCCTTGGAAACACCATATATTTT. The rearrangement links TRBV11-2 to TRBJ1-3; D remains unclear. Germline V gene lookup returns CDR1 SGHAT and CDR2 FQNNGV. The CDR3 loop spans 14 amino acids. Deletions cut 4 bases from V and 3 bases from J, with 10 bases between.

The J gene is TRBJ2-3, the V gene TRBV10-3, with TRBD2 matching over 12 bases. Trimming at V came to 8 bases and at J to 1 base, leaving 7 bases not matched to a gene. Germline CDR1 ENHRY, CDR2 SYGVKD. This CDR3 region has 16 residues. The CDR3 protein is CAIGASGRAGTDTQYF. CDR3 bases: TGTGCCATCGGGGCTAGCGGGAGGGCCGGCACAGATACGCAGTATTTT.

The rearrangement joins TRBV23-1 to TRBJ2-1; weak D call: TRBD1 (6 bases). TRBV23-1 is identified as an open reading frame with a role that is uncertain. This CDR3 spans 16 amino acids. Deletions cut 7 bases from V and 0 bases from J, with 16 bases between. CDR3 nucleotides: TGCGCCAGCACCGCAGCGACAGGCAGCTCCTACAATGAGCAGTTCTTC. It is translated as CASTAATGSSYNEQFF.

V and J are TRBV27 and TRBJ2-4; maybe TRBD1 (5 bases). CDR3 size: 18 residues. Deletions cut 0 bases from V and 3 bases from J, with 18 bases between. The V gene's germline CDR1 is MNHEY and CDR2 SMNVEV (reference sequence). The CDR3 sequence is CASSLSPPYLDSKNIQYF. CDR3 DNA sequence: TGTGCCAGCAGTTTATCTCCTCCGTATCTAGACAGCAAAAACATTCAGTACTTC.

This chain connects TRBV29-1 to TRBJ2-5; the match to TRBD2 covers 12 bases. This CDR3 comprises 13 residues. Germline assignment: CDR1 SQVTM and CDR2 ANQGSEA. After removal of 5 bases from V and 4 bases from J, the junction contained 2 bases not matched to a gene. The CDR3 DNA is TGCAGCGTTCTAGCGGGAGGGCCAGAGACCCAGTACTTC. It translates to CSVLAGGPETQYF.

This CDR3 reads CASIPSGAKATEAFF. CDR3 coding DNA: TGTGCCAGCATTCCGTCTGGGGCTAAAGCGACTGAAGCTTTCTTT. The J gene is TRBJ1-1, the V gene TRBV6-6, with D possibly TRBD1 on 5 matching bases. CDR1 is MNHNY and CDR2 is SVGAGI in the germline V gene (reference sequence). The V end lost 7 bases, the J end lost 5 bases, and 20 bases lay between the germline ends. This CDR3 has 15 amino acids.

V usage is TRBV6-6 and J usage is TRBJ1-5; possibly TRBD1 for D (6 bases). V lost 2 bases, J lost 2 bases, and 13 bases lay in between. There are 16 residues in the CDR3. The germline gives CDR1 MNHNY, CDR2 SVGAGI (reference sequence). In nucleotides, the CDR3 is TGTGCCAGCAGTTACGGGGGGGGCCTGGGCAATCAGCCCCAGCATTTT. This codes for CASSYGGGLGNQPQHF.

This clone was seen once. The genes are TRBV6-5 and TRBJ2-3; 16 bases fit TRBD2. In germline, CDR1 is MNHEY, CDR2 SVGAGI. V was clipped by 6 bases and J by 6 bases; unmatched bases: 3. The CDR3 has 15 amino acids. CDR3 residues: CASRGLAGGPDTQYF. The CDR3 DNA reads TGTGCCAGCAGGGGACTAGCGGGGGGGCCGGATACGCAGTATTTT.

The chain uses TRBV6-6 and TRBJ2-1; D is perhaps TRBD2 (5 bases). CDR3 length: 12 residues. CDR1 is MNHNY and CDR2 is SVGAGI in the germline V gene (reference sequence). The germline V and J ends were trimmed by 2 bases and 6 bases, with 5 bases remaining between them. This chain's CDR3 is CASSYGSNEQFF. CDR3 coding DNA: TGTGCCAGCAGTTACGGGAGCAATGAGCAGTTCTTC.

The chain uses TRBV6-1 and TRBJ1-2, with D maybe TRBD1 (6 bases). The CDR3 loop spans 18 amino acids. CDR1 is MNHNS, CDR2 SASEGT, per germline. V was cut by 4 bases and J by 4 bases, with 25 bases left in between. The chain's CDR3 is CASSAGGPGVVLSYGYTF. In nucleotides, the CDR3 is TGTGCCAGCAGTGCGGGTGGTCCAGGGGTAGTTCTTTCCTATGGCTACACCTTC.

V is TRBV25-1 and J is TRBJ2-7, with D possibly TRBD2 on 6 matching bases. V lost 2 bases and J lost 3, with 8 bases in between. The length of the CDR3 is 13 residues. Germline lookup yields CDR1 MGHDK and CDR2 SYGVNS. The CDR3 loop reads CASSERRGYEQYF. In nucleotides, the CDR3 is TGTGCCAGCAGTGAAAGGCGGGGCTACGAGCAGTACTTC.

The chain links TRBV4-2 to TRBJ1-6, with no clear D. The CDR3 totals 15 residues. In germline, CDR1 is LGHNA, CDR2 YNFKEQ. V was trimmed by 3 bases and J by 8 bases, leaving 14 bases between them. The CDR3 nucleotides are TGTGCCAGCAGCCACCGTTTCGGGAGTGATTCACCCCTCCACTTT. Its translation is CASSHRFGSDSPLHF.

The chain uses TRBV7-8 and TRBJ2-7; 10 bases agree with TRBD2. Germline V lookup: CDR1 SGHVS, CDR2 FQNEAQ. Trimming took 1 base from V and 4 from J; bases not matched to a gene: 13. CDR3 size: 18 residues. CDR3 residues: CASSLGVAGGPLLYEQYF. CDR3 DNA: TGTGCCAGCAGCTTAGGGGTAGCGGGAGGCCCCTTGCTATACGAGCAGTACTTC. The whole variable domain, filled in from reference TRBV7-8 and TRBJ2-7, reads GAGVSQSPRYKVAKRGQDVALRCDPISGHVSLFWYQQALGQGPEFLTYFQNEAQLDKSGLPSDRFFAERPEGSVSTLKIQRTQQEDSAVYLCASSLGVAGGPLLYEQYFGPGTRLTVT.

The V gene is TRBV23-1, the J gene TRBJ2-6, with TRBD2 as a possible D gene (5 bases). TRBV23-1 counts as an open reading frame of uncertain function. The V end was cut by 2 bases, the J end by 0 bases, with 5 bases between. The CDR3 extends over 15 amino acids. The CDR3 DNA follows: TGCGCCAGCAGTCAAGGGAGCTCTGGGGCCAACGTCCTGACTTTC. It specifies CASSQGSSGANVLTF.

V is TRBV5-1 and J is TRBJ1-5, with D tentatively TRBD1 (6 bases). The V gene lost 3 bases and the J gene lost 0 bases, with 13 bases spanning the gap. The CDR3 spans 16 residues. Germline V gene lookup returns CDR1 SGHRS and CDR2 YFSETQ. CDR3 in DNA: TGCGCCAGCAGCTCCGGGGACAAATTTAGCAATCAGCCCCAGCATTTT. Protein product: CASSSGDKFSNQPQHF.